Listed below are T cell receptor beta chains from one sample, sequenced in a study of blood T cell repertoires in COVID-19. Only in-frame clones appear in the TCRdb table, and some are missing; sequencing was by immunoSEQ multiplex PCR. The table shows about 140,000 clones, with more than 60% occurring only once. The sequenced sample consisted of peripheral blood. All receptors derive from a woman aged 45-60 years with active or convalescent COVID-19. CDR3s include the opening cysteine and the closing phenylalanine or tryptophan. A D gene is named only where the DNA matches it firmly.

D gene	CDR3 length	J gene	V gene	CDR3 protein
-	13	TRBJ1-1	TRBV9	CASSVSGDTEAFF
-	13	TRBJ2-1	TRBV7-2	CASSSGVNNEQFF
-	15	TRBJ1-2	TRBV6-5	CASSTLAEANYGYTF
-	15	TRBJ2-1	TRBV5-6	CASSLILGLLNEQFF
-	12	TRBJ1-5	TRBV27	CASRTGNQPQHF
-	15	TRBJ1-4	TRBV27	CASSRQVADTAKLFF
-	14	TRBJ2-5	TRBV3-1/TRBV3-2	CASSQEGPPETQYF
TRBD2	15	TRBJ2-7	TRBV3-1/TRBV3-2	CASSHGTSGPYEQYF
-	13	TRBJ2-5	TRBV20-1	CSASRTGEASQYF
TRBD2	19	TRBJ2-5	TRBV6-2/TRBV6-3	CASSYGSSGGFKDQETQYF
TRBD1	15	TRBJ2-2	TRBV9	CASSAPGQGARELFF
-	13	TRBJ2-5	TRBV7-9	CASSLVPVETQYF
-	14	TRBJ1-2	TRBV28	CASSLRDNLYGYTF
-	13	TRBJ2-3	TRBV19	CASSFDLGDTQYF
-	15	TRBJ2-2	TRBV6-5	CASRPLGGNTGELFF
-	14	TRBJ1-3	TRBV2	CASSEILSGNTIYF
-	16	TRBJ2-7	TRBV4-2	CASSQELRTKIGEQYF
-	15	TRBJ1-2	TRBV4-3	CASSQVYGREDGYTF
TRBD2	20	TRBJ2-3	TRBV4-2	CASSQRGGLAGGTSTDTQYF
TRBD2	15	TRBJ2-1	TRBV6-2/TRBV6-3	CASSYLAGGYNEQFF
TRBD1	14	TRBJ1-4	TRBV19	CASSIRDRDEKLFF
TRBD1	13	TRBJ2-2	TRBV12-3/TRBV12-4	CASRPRGRGELFF
-	15	TRBJ2-3	TRBV5-1	CASSLADFDRDTQYF
TRBD1	14	TRBJ1-3	TRBV3-1/TRBV3-2	CASSRTGGGNTIYF
TRBD2	15	TRBJ2-2	TRBV6-5	CASSTLSGSTGELFF
-	16	TRBJ2-7	TRBV29-1	CSVVRIGQVTSYEQYF
-	14	TRBJ1-1	TRBV2	CASSERSRGAEAFF
-	16	TRBJ1-2	TRBV7-2	CASSFSPDTSSYGYTF
-	15	TRBJ2-5	TRBV7-2	CASSLAVPARETQYF
-	13	TRBJ2-7	TRBV28	CASGAGTPYEQYF
TRBD1	15	TRBJ2-1	TRBV19	CASSASRDRNNEQFF